Listed below are T cell receptor beta chains from one sample, sequenced in a study of cytomegalovirus exposure and HLA in healthy donors. Sequencing was performed with immunoSEQ multiplex PCR; in TCRdb, only in-frame clones are kept and a portion is missing. Here the sample spans roughly 150,000 clones, around 85% being singletons. Sequenced sample: PBMCs. The receptors stem from a man aged 45-65 years in good health and CMV-seropositive. CDR3s include the opening cysteine and the closing phenylalanine or tryptophan. The D gene is left open where the match is weak. Size values are once, few and many counts, or a class for expanded clones, and some rows have none.

>TRBJ1-5|-|once|TRBV7-9
CASSPQGEQPQHF
TGTGCCAGCAGCCCACAGGGAGAACAGCCCCAGCATTTT
>TRBJ2-1|TRBD2|-|TRBV9
CASSVGLAGVYNEQFF
TGTGCCAGCAGCGTAGGTTTAGCGGGAGTTTACAATGAGCAGTTCTTC
>TRBJ2-1|TRBD2|-|TRBV5-3
CARSLDSSGRDNEQFF
TGTGCCAGAAGCTTGGATTCCAGCGGGAGGGACAATGAGCAGTTCTTC
>TRBJ1-1|-|-|TRBV7-9
CASSHRGTEAFF
TGTGCCAGCAGCCATAGAGGCACTGAAGCTTTCTTT
>TRBJ1-4|-|once|TRBV29-1
CSVRTAFETNEKLFF
TGCAGCGTCAGGACAGCCTTTGAAACTAATGAAAAACTGTTTTTT
>TRBJ2-1|-|-|TRBV7-9
CASRRLADEQFF
TGTGCCAGCAGGAGACTTGCGGATGAGCAGTTCTTC
>TRBJ2-1|TRBD1|few|TRBV10-3
CAISEEDRGRNEQFF
TGTGCCATCAGTGAGGAGGACAGGGGGCGGAATGAGCAGTTCTTC
>TRBJ2-7|TRBD2|-|TRBV28
CASRTRGLSYEQYF
TGTGCCAGCAGAACCCGGGGACTATCTTACGAGCAGTACTTC
>TRBJ2-7|TRBD1|-|TRBV5-1
CASSLGQGAYEQYF
TGCGCCAGCAGCTTGGGCCAGGGGGCTTATGAGCAGTACTTC
>TRBJ1-1|-|-|TRBV18
CASSRQAAEAFF
TGTGCCAGCTCGCGACAGGCCGCTGAAGCTTTCTTT
>TRBJ2-5|TRBD1|-|TRBV5-1
CASSLQGSETQYF
TGCGCCAGCAGTTTACAGGGGTCAGAGACCCAGTACTTC
>TRBJ1-6|TRBD1|-|TRBV28
CASSLPGQGGSPLHF
TGTGCCAGCAGTTTACCGGGACAGGGAGGATCACCCCTCCACTTT
>TRBJ2-7|-|-|TRBV2
CASSDQLAGEQYF
TGTGCCAGCAGTGATCAGCTAGCCGGCGAGCAGTACTTC
>TRBJ1-3|-|-|TRBV6-5
CASSATVSSGNTIYF
TGTGCCAGCAGTGCGACAGTGAGCTCTGGAAACACCATATATTTT
>TRBJ1-4|TRBD1|once|TRBV6-6
CASKSTGSNEKLFF
TGTGCCAGCAAGTCGACAGGGTCTAATGAAAAACTGTTTTTT
>TRBJ2-7|-|-|TRBV28
CASFPGRQSYEQYF
TGTGCCAGCTTTCCCGGGAGACAGTCCTACGAGCAGTACTTC
>TRBJ1-3|-|-|TRBV7-9
CASSFAGTSGNTIYF
TGTGCCAGCAGCTTCGCAGGAACGTCTGGAAACACCATATATTTT
>TRBJ2-1|TRBD1|-|TRBV30
CAWSVGTGVYNEQFF
TGTGCCTGGAGTGTTGGAACAGGGGTCTACAATGAGCAGTTCTTC
>TRBJ1-2|-|few|TRBV6-5
CASSSTGQPNGYTF
TGTGCCAGCAGTTCCACCGGACAGCCCAATGGCTACACCTTC
>TRBJ2-2|-|-|TRBV4-3
CAGSQADSNTGELFF
TGCGCCGGCAGCCAGGCCGACAGCAACACCGGGGAGCTGTTTTTT
>TRBJ1-2|TRBD1|-|TRBV19
CASSTGQGVGYTF
TGTGCCAGTAGTACGGGACAGGGTGTTGGCTACACCTTC
>TRBJ1-1|-|-|TRBV7-8
CASSLGPDTEAFF
TGTGCCAGCAGCTTAGGGCCAGACACTGAAGCTTTCTTT
>TRBJ2-5|TRBD1|-|TRBV5-1
CASSGGQGAPWETQYF
TGCGCCAGTAGCGGCGGACAGGGGGCGCCTTGGGAGACCCAGTACTTC
>TRBJ1-3|-|-|TRBV28
CASNQPGVHTIYF
TGTGCCAGCAACCAACCGGGAGTTCACACCATATATTTT
>TRBJ1-2|-|-|TRBV10-3
CAISESTARGGYYGYTF
TGTGCCATCAGTGAGTCGACAGCGCGCGGGGGGTACTATGGCTACACCTTC
>TRBJ2-2|TRBD2|-|TRBV6-5
CASTRTRNGELFF
TGTGCCAGCACTCGGACTAGGAACGGGGAGCTGTTTTTT
>TRBJ2-1|TRBD2|once|TRBV27
CASSFLPGTSGYNEQFF
TGTGCCAGCAGTTTCCTGCCCGGGACTAGCGGCTACAATGAGCAGTTCTTC
>TRBJ1-4|-|-|TRBV6-4
CASSRVANEKLFF
TGTGCCAGCAGCAGGGTGGCTAATGAAAAACTGTTTTTT
>TRBJ2-1|-|-|TRBV28
CASTNRYTEQFF
TGTGCCAGCACCAACCGGTATACCGAGCAGTTCTTC
>TRBJ1-2|-|once|TRBV7-2
CASSFLGAGGYTF
TGTGCCAGCAGCTTCTTGGGGGCTGGTGGCTACACCTTC
>TRBJ2-2|-|-|TRBV19
CASIRGTLNTGELFF
TGTGCCAGTATAAGGGGGACACTGAACACCGGGGAGCTGTTTTTT
>TRBJ1-1|TRBD1|-|TRBV6-5
CASSSRGRGRTEAFF
TGTGCCAGCAGTTCCCGCGGTAGGGGGCGAACTGAAGCTTTCTTT
>TRBJ2-7|TRBD1|-|TRBV5-1
CASSLQGVGEQYF
TGCGCCAGCAGCTTGCAGGGGGTGGGGGAGCAGTACTTC
>TRBJ1-2|-|once|TRBV27
CASTTGGHQGYTF
TGTGCCAGCACCACCGGGGGGCATCAGGGCTACACCTTC
>TRBJ2-7|-|-|TRBV28
CASSYGSLYEQYF
TGTGCCAGCAGTTACGGGAGTTTGTACGAGCAGTACTTC